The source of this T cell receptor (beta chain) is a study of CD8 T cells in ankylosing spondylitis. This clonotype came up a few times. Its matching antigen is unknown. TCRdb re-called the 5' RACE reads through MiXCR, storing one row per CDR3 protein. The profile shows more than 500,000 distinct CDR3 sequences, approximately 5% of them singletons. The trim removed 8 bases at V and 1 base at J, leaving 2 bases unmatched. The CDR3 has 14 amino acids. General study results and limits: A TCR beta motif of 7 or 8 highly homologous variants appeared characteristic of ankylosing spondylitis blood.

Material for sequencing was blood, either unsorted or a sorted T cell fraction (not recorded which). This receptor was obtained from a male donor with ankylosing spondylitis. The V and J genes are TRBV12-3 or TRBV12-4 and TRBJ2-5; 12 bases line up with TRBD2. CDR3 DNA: TGTGCCAGCGGGACTAGCGGGTCCCAAGAGACCCAGTACTTC. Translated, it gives CASGTSGSQETQYF.